In this sample, the clone carrying this T cell receptor beta chain turned up a few times. Antigen unknown. CDR3 length equals 15 residues. Germline V gene data show CDR1 as SGHVS and CDR2 as FNYEAQ. V lost 3 bases, J lost 6 bases, and 9 bases stayed unmatched. These data come from a study of cytomegalovirus exposure and HLA in healthy donors. Study-wide background: Earlier work reported about 110 million unique TCR beta sequences from 150 million to 200 million T cells.

The study's findings and limits: Equally common other TCR beta chains were less clonally expanded than HLA-associated ones, a later analysis found.

Primers included in the PCR were 60 Vbeta and 13 Jbeta primers. In the authors' workflow: Tens of millions of unique TCR beta chains, roughly 11 million of them shared, were counted by a later analysis. TCRdb keeps only in-frame clones here, not all; method: immunoSEQ multiplex PCR. V and J calls and clone size follow that table, whereas D and trimming were derived from the DNA. Of about 160,000 clones listed, 81% are singletons. The TCR comes from a woman between 18 and 30 years old in good health and CMV-seronegative. The rearrangement links TRBV7-6 to TRBJ2-3; TRBD2 matches at 7 bases. The sample consisted of PBMCs. CDR3 loop: CASSFSGGSVDTQYF. For the CDR3, the DNA is TGTGCCAGCAGCTTTTCCGGCGGGAGTGTGGATACGCAGTATTTT.